These T cell receptor beta chains were read from a single sample in a study of T cell clonotyping in hematopoietic cell transplantation. Assay: immunoSEQ multiplex PCR; the TCRdb copy retains only in-frame clones and omits some. Found here are 25,000 to 30,000 clones, 82% of them singletons; the top ten hold less than 2%. Sample: peripheral blood mononuclear cells, taken before stem cell transplant. The receptor set was obtained from a middle-aged man with acute myeloid leukemia. Some clones in this sample may be carry-over from other donors' samples. CDR3s include the opening cysteine and the closing phenylalanine or tryptophan. Rows may omit the clone size; those that give it use once, few, many or a size class.

CDR3 protein: CASSLGTSGPNNEQFF
clone size: -
CDR3 length: 16
J gene: TRBJ2-1
V gene: TRBV5-8

CDR3 protein: CASSLGLATSYEQYF
clone size: -
CDR3 length: 15
J gene: TRBJ2-7
V gene: TRBV6-5

CDR3 protein: CASSPQGARNTIYF
clone size: -
CDR3 length: 14
J gene: TRBJ1-3
V gene: TRBV28

CDR3 protein: CASRPDRGTNAEAFF
clone size: -
CDR3 length: 15
J gene: TRBJ1-1
V gene: TRBV2

CDR3 protein: CASSEFPRMTLHF
clone size: few
CDR3 length: 13
J gene: TRBJ1-6
V gene: TRBV6-1

CDR3 protein: CASSASSGRTSYNEQFF
clone size: -
CDR3 length: 17
J gene: TRBJ2-1
V gene: TRBV19

CDR3 protein: CASSVTGELFF
clone size: -
CDR3 length: 11
J gene: TRBJ2-2
V gene: TRBV9

CDR3 protein: CASSKTTGQETQYF
clone size: -
CDR3 length: 14
J gene: TRBJ2-5
V gene: TRBV6-6

CDR3 protein: CASRANTEAFF
clone size: -
CDR3 length: 11
J gene: TRBJ1-1
V gene: TRBV5-4

CDR3 protein: CASTNHVGGGSYGYTF
clone size: -
CDR3 length: 16
J gene: TRBJ1-2
V gene: TRBV19

CDR3 protein: CASSLKGTDYGYTF
clone size: -
CDR3 length: 14
J gene: TRBJ1-2
V gene: TRBV27

CDR3 protein: CASSLDRETEAFF
clone size: -
CDR3 length: 13
J gene: TRBJ1-1
V gene: TRBV28

CDR3 protein: CASRTGQGFGRAFF
clone size: -
CDR3 length: 14
J gene: TRBJ1-1
V gene: TRBV2

CDR3 protein: CASGATTGELFF
clone size: few
CDR3 length: 12
J gene: TRBJ2-2
V gene: TRBV9

CDR3 protein: CASSFSPGRGKETQYF
clone size: -
CDR3 length: 16
J gene: TRBJ2-5
V gene: TRBV7-6

CDR3 protein: CASSLGSTGVDEKLFF
clone size: -
CDR3 length: 16
J gene: TRBJ1-4
V gene: TRBV5-1

CDR3 protein: CASSQLTDFNEQFF
clone size: -
CDR3 length: 14
J gene: TRBJ2-1
V gene: TRBV4-3

CDR3 protein: CASSLDSVFYGYTF
clone size: -
CDR3 length: 14
J gene: TRBJ1-2
V gene: TRBV7-8

CDR3 protein: CASSYSGRLGEKLFF
clone size: -
CDR3 length: 15
J gene: TRBJ1-4
V gene: TRBV6-5

CDR3 protein: CASSYNGDPNFNEQFF
clone size: -
CDR3 length: 16
J gene: TRBJ2-1
V gene: TRBV6-6

CDR3 protein: CASSPRGRTDIQYF
clone size: few
CDR3 length: 14
J gene: TRBJ2-4
V gene: TRBV11-3

CDR3 protein: CASSRGNSPLHF
clone size: -
CDR3 length: 12
J gene: TRBJ1-6
V gene: TRBV6-1

CDR3 protein: CATRSGSPQQPQHF
clone size: -
CDR3 length: 14
J gene: TRBJ1-5
V gene: TRBV28

CDR3 protein: CASSLMRAGGYTF
clone size: -
CDR3 length: 13
J gene: TRBJ1-2
V gene: TRBV11-3

CDR3 protein: CASTSAGGNYGYTF
clone size: -
CDR3 length: 14
J gene: TRBJ1-2
V gene: TRBV7-9

CDR3 protein: CASSTLSSDTQYF
clone size: -
CDR3 length: 13
J gene: TRBJ2-3
V gene: TRBV28

CDR3 protein: CASSIGLGQQFF
clone size: once
CDR3 length: 12
J gene: TRBJ2-1
V gene: TRBV19

CDR3 protein: CASSPGTVPYEQYF
clone size: -
CDR3 length: 14
J gene: TRBJ2-7
V gene: TRBV27

CDR3 protein: CASSPRGAPQETQYF
clone size: -
CDR3 length: 15
J gene: TRBJ2-5
V gene: TRBV28

CDR3 protein: CASSSTSGSPYEQYF
clone size: -
CDR3 length: 15
J gene: TRBJ2-7
V gene: TRBV6-1

CDR3 protein: CASNFLKGAKNIQYF
clone size: -
CDR3 length: 15
J gene: TRBJ2-4
V gene: TRBV5-6

CDR3 protein: CASSLGNNEQFF
clone size: -
CDR3 length: 12
J gene: TRBJ2-1
V gene: TRBV28

CDR3 protein: CASSLQGGTEAFF
clone size: -
CDR3 length: 13
J gene: TRBJ1-1
V gene: TRBV5-4

CDR3 protein: CASSLWTGGYEQYF
clone size: -
CDR3 length: 14
J gene: TRBJ2-7
V gene: TRBV28

CDR3 protein: CASSRGDRGHEQYF
clone size: once
CDR3 length: 14
J gene: TRBJ2-7
V gene: TRBV6-5

CDR3 protein: CASSLKGGALNTGELFF
clone size: -
CDR3 length: 17
J gene: TRBJ2-2
V gene: TRBV7-2

CDR3 protein: CASSLDYRGTNEKLFF
clone size: few
CDR3 length: 16
J gene: TRBJ1-4
V gene: TRBV5-6

CDR3 protein: CASSSRQGEVNQPQHF
clone size: -
CDR3 length: 16
J gene: TRBJ1-5
V gene: TRBV27

CDR3 protein: CASSLDNQPQHF
clone size: few
CDR3 length: 12
J gene: TRBJ1-5
V gene: TRBV6-6

CDR3 protein: CASSLGQFSNQPQHF
clone size: few
CDR3 length: 15
J gene: TRBJ1-5
V gene: TRBV5-8

CDR3 protein: CASSAHLGTAQETQYF
clone size: -
CDR3 length: 16
J gene: TRBJ2-5
V gene: TRBV9

CDR3 protein: CASSIGPGGEPQHF
clone size: -
CDR3 length: 14
J gene: TRBJ1-5
V gene: TRBV19

CDR3 protein: CAWVTGSYEQYF
clone size: -
CDR3 length: 12
J gene: TRBJ2-7
V gene: TRBV30

CDR3 protein: CASSLGYRGANNEQFF
clone size: -
CDR3 length: 16
J gene: TRBJ2-1
V gene: TRBV7-2

CDR3 protein: CASSLGFFEKLFF
clone size: -
CDR3 length: 13
J gene: TRBJ1-4
V gene: TRBV7-8